One T cell receptor beta chain is described in this entry. Its cognate antigen is unknown. The germline V gene has CDR1 MNHNY and CDR2 SVGAGI (reference sequence). The ends were cut back, 6 bases at V and 10 bases at J, with 10 bases in the middle. This CDR3 is 11 amino acids long. In TCRdb, the reads were re-called with MiXCR into one record per CDR3 protein. The table has around 630,000 distinct CDR3 sequences, 20% to 25% seen once. This sample stems from a study of T cell repertoires in cytomegalovirus infection. Study in general: Signatures in public TCR beta sequences pointed to both CMV infection and matching HLA type. General study points: Cumulative public TCR beta family frequency identified CMV carriers with the relevant HLA. The ex vivo response was dominated by HLA-C-restricted CMV-specific TCR beta clonotypes.

The chain uses TRBV6-6 and TRBJ2-1; no definite D call. The sample taken for sequencing was CD8+ T cells from PBMCs. This TCR derives from a human donor in good health (CMV status not recorded). Some clones in this sample may be carry-over from other donors' samples. The CDR3, as DNA: TGTGCCAGCAGGGTTACGCGAGAGCAGTTCTTC. Its translation: CASRVTREQFF.